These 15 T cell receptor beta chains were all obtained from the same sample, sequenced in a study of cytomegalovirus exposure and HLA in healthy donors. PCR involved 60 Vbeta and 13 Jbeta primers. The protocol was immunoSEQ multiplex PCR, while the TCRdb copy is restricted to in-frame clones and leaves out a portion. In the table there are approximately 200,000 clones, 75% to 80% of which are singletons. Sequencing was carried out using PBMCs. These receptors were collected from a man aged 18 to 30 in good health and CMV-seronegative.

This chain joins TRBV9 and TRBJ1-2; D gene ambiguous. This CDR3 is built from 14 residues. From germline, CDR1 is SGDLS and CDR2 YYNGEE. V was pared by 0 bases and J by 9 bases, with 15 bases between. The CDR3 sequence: CASSVEGGSMSYTF. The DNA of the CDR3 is TGTGCCAGCAGCGTAGAAGGCGGAAGTATGAGCTACACCTTC.

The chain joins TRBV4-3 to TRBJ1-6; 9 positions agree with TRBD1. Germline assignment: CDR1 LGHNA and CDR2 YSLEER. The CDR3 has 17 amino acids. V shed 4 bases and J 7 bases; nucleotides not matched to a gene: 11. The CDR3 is CASSPLPGQGPNSPLHF. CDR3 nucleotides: TGCGCCAGCAGCCCGCTCCCTGGACAGGGGCCCAATTCACCCCTCCACTTT.

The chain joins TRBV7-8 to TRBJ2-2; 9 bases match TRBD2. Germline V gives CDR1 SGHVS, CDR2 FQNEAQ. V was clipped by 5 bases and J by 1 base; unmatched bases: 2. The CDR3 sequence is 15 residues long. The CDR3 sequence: CASSQTSGNTGELFF. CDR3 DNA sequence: TGTGCCAGCAGCCAGACTAGCGGGAACACCGGGGAGCTGTTTTTT.

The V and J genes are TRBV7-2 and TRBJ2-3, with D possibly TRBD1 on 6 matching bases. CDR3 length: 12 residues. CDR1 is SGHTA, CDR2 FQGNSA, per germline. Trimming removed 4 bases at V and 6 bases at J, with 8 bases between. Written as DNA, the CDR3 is TGTGCCAGCAGCTGGGACATTGATACGCAGTATTTT. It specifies CASSWDIDTQYF.

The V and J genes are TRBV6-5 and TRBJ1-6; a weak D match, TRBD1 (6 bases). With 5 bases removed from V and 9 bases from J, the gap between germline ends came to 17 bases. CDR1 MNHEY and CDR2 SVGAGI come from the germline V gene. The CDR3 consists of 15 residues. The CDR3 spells CASSRDKRGRSPLHF. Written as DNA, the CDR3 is TGTGCCAGCAGTCGGGACAAAAGGGGCCGTTCACCCCTCCACTTT.

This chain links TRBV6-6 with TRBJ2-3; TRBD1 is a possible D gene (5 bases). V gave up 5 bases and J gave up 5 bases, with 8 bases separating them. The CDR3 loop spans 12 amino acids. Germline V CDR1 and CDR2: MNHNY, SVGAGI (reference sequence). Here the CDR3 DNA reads TGTGCCAGCAGTAGGACAAAAGATACGCAGTATTTT. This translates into CASSRTKDTQYF.

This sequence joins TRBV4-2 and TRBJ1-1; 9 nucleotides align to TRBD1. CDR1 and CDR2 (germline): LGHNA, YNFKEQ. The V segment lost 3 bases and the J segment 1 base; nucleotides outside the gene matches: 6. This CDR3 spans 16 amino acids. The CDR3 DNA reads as TGTGCCAGCAGCCAGGAAAGGACAGGGGCGAACACTGAAGCTTTCTTT. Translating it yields CASSQERTGANTEAFF.

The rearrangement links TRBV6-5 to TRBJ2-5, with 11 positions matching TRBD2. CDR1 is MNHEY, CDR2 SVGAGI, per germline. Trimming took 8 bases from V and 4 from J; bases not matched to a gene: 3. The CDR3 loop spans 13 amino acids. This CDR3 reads CASGGLAGETQYF. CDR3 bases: TGTGCCAGCGGAGGACTAGCGGGAGAGACCCAGTACTTC.

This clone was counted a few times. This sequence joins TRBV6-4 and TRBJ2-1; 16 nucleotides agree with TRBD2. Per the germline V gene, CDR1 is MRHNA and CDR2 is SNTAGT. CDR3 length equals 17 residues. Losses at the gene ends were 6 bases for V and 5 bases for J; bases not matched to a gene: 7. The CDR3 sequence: CASRTGTSGRADNEQFF. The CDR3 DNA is TGTGCCAGCAGGACCGGGACTAGCGGGAGGGCCGACAATGAGCAGTTCTTC.

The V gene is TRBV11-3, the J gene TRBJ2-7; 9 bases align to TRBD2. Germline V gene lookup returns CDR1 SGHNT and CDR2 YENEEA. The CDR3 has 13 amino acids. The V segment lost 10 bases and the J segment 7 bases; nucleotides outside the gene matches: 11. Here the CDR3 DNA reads TGTGCCACCGCGTCGGCGGGGGGGCGGGAGCAGTACTTC. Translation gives CATASAGGREQYF.

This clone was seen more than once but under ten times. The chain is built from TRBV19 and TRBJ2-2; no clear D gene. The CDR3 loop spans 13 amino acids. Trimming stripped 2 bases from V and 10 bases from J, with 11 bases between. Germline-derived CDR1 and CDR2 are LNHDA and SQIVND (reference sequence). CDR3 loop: CASSIYGSPELFF. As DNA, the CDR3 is TGTGCCAGTAGTATATACGGGTCACCGGAGCTGTTTTTT.

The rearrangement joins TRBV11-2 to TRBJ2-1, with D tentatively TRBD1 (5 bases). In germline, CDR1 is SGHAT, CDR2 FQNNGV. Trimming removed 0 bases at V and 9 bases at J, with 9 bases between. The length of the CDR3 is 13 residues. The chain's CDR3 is CASSLEGRGEQFF. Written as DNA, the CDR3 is TGTGCCAGCAGCTTAGAGGGGCGCGGTGAGCAGTTCTTC.

CDR3 nucleotide sequence: TGTGCCAGCAGTTCTCCCCTCCGGACGGGAGGAAAACTGTTTTTT. Protein: CASSSPLRTGGKLFF. The chain has TRBV6-5 and TRBJ1-4, with no clear D. The CDR3 length is 15 residues. CDR1 is MNHEY, CDR2 SVGAGI, per germline. Trimming cost V 4 bases and J 10 bases, with 19 bases left between them.

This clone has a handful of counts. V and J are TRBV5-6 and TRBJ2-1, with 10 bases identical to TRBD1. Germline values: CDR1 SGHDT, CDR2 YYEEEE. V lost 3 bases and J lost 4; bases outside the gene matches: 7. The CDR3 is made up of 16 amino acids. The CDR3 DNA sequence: TGTGCCAGCAGCTCCCTTCGGGGACAGGGGTACAATGAGCAGTTCTTC. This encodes CASSSLRGQGYNEQFF.

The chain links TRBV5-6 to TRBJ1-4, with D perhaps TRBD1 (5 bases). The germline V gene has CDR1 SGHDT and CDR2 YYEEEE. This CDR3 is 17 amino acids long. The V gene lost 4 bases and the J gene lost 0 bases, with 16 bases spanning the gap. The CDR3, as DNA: TGTGCCAGCAGCCCGCGGGGGACTGAGGCAACTAATGAAAAACTGTTTTTT. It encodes CASSPRGTEATNEKLFF.